Following are 31 T cell receptor beta chains from one sample sequenced in a study of CD8 T cells in ankylosing spondylitis. TCRdb re-derived calls from the 5' RACE reads in MiXCR, one entry per CDR3 protein. The sample yields around 120,000 distinct CDR3 sequences, about a tenth seen once. The sequenced sample was blood, either unsorted or a sorted T cell fraction (not recorded which). These receptors were taken from a male donor with ankylosing spondylitis or in good health (not recorded which).

This clonotype was recorded at least ten times. The V call is TRBV7-9, the J call TRBJ2-7, with D unclear. This CDR3 contains 14 residues. CDR1 is SEHNR, CDR2 FQNEAQ, per germline (reference sequence). Between the trimmed V and J ends, which lost 1 base and 3 bases, there was a span of 10 bases. The CDR3 sequence is CASSLVGEYYEQYF. In nucleotides, the CDR3 is TGTGCCAGCAGCTTAGTTGGAGAGTACTACGAGCAGTACTTC.

There are many counts of this clonotype. The V and J genes are TRBV5-1 and TRBJ2-7; 9 bases are shared with TRBD1. Germline assignment: CDR1 SGHRS and CDR2 YFSETQ. The CDR3 has 14 amino acids. Germline trimming cut 4 bases from V and 2 bases from J; bases unmatched to any gene: 4. The CDR3 sequence: CASSPWDRAYEQYF. CDR3 bases: TGCGCCAGCAGCCCCTGGGACAGGGCCTACGAGCAGTACTTC.

In its sample, this clonotype was seen a few times. V is TRBV7-2 and J is TRBJ2-1, with 7 nucleotides matching TRBD1. Trimming removed 5 bases from V and 5 bases from J; junction bases left unmatched: 9. CDR3 length: 15 amino acids. Germline loops: CDR1 SGHTA, CDR2 FQGNSA. The CDR3 here is CASSAAGTVDNEQFF. In nucleotides, the CDR3 is TGTGCCAGCAGCGCCGCCGGGACAGTTGACAATGAGCAGTTCTTC.

This clonotype was counted ten times or more. The chain combines TRBV7-2 with TRBJ2-1; tentative D call: TRBD2 (6 bases). Trimming removed 6 bases from V and 1 base from J, with 13 bases in between. There are 15 residues in the CDR3. The germline V gene has CDR1 SGHTA and CDR2 FQGNSA. DNA of the CDR3: TGTGCCAGCAGTAATCCGGGACTTTCCTACAATGAGCAGTTCTTC. The encoded protein is CASSNPGLSYNEQFF.

About this clonotype itself: A read error may be the cause here, since a much bigger clone is one base away. V gene TRBV10-3 combines with J gene TRBJ2-7; D ambiguous. From germline, CDR1 is ENHRY and CDR2 SYGVKD. CDR3 length: 12 residues. Trimming stripped 8 bases from V and 5 bases from J, with 13 bases between. As DNA, the CDR3 is TGTGCCATCTCGGGCCCTGCTAACGAGCAGTACTTC. It yields the protein CAISGPANEQYF.

The rearrangement joins TRBV4-3 to TRBJ2-2; the D call may be TRBD1 or TRBD2 (6 bases each). Germline loops: CDR1 LGHNA, CDR2 YSLEER. Trimming removed 0 bases at V and 9 bases at J, with 11 bases between. CDR3 size: 14 residues. For the CDR3, the DNA is TGCGCCAGCAGCCAAGATTGGGGGGCGAGGGAGCTGTTTTTT. It yields the protein CASSQDWGARELFF.

In this sample, this clonotype turned up many times. The chain recombines TRBV5-1 with TRBJ2-3; D might be TRBD1 (7 bases). Germline V CDR1 and CDR2: SGHRS, YFSETQ. V shed 4 bases and J shed 2 bases, with 29 bases lying between them. The CDR3 spans 20 residues. The CDR3 region has the DNA TGCGCCAGCAGCCAATTACAGGGGAGGACTGGCAAAACCTTCACAGATACGCAGTATTTT. It translates to CASSQLQGRTGKTFTDTQYF.

Many counts were recorded for this clonotype. The chain joins TRBV6-5 to TRBJ2-7; tentatively, D is TRBD1 (6 bases). V was pared by 2 bases and J by 2 bases, with 16 bases between. Per the germline V gene, CDR1 is MNHEY and CDR2 is SVGAGI. The CDR3 spans 16 residues. The CDR3 loop reads CASSYRSTGTAYEQYF. In DNA form, the CDR3 reads TGTGCCAGCAGTTACCGTAGCACAGGGACCGCCTACGAGCAGTACTTC.

This clonotype was found a few times. V is TRBV20-1 and J is TRBJ1-5, with a weak D call TRBD1 (5 bases). Germline V lookup: CDR1 DFQATT, CDR2 SNEGSKA (reference sequence). V was trimmed by 8 bases and J by 1 base, leaving 18 bases between them. The CDR3 spans 15 residues. Written as DNA, the CDR3 is TGCAGTTCCCGAGGCTTGGGACGGAGCAATCAGCCCCAGCATTTT. This encodes CSSRGLGRSNQPQHF.

This rearrangement joins TRBV28 to TRBJ1-2; 10 bases match TRBD1. There are 14 residues in the CDR3. Germline V gives CDR1 MDHEN, CDR2 SYDVKM. After removal of 4 bases from V and 8 bases from J, the junction contained 7 bases not matched to a gene. The CDR3 DNA sequence: TGTGCCAGCAGTTCGCCGGGACAGGGGAGCGGCTACACCTTC. Translation gives CASSSPGQGSGYTF.

This clonotype was seen many times. The chain links TRBV18 to TRBJ2-7; D is uncertain. The germline V gene encodes CDR1 KGHSH and CDR2 LQKENI. The CDR3 is 13 residues long. Trimming stripped 1 base from V and 7 bases from J, with 11 bases between. The CDR3 loop reads CASSPLAAREQYF. CDR3 sequence (DNA): TGTGCCAGCTCACCACTAGCAGCTCGGGAGCAGTACTTC.

This clonotype was found many times. J is TRBJ1-5 and V is TRBV10-3; D is possibly TRBD1 (5 bases). Trimming stripped 3 bases from V and 2 bases from J, with 11 bases between. The CDR3 has 15 amino acids. Looked up from germline, CDR1 is ENHRY and CDR2 is SYGVKD. DNA for the CDR3: TGTGCCATCAGTGATCGGGGGTTCGGCAATCAGCCCCAGCATTTT. This codes for CAISDRGFGNQPQHF.

Ten or more counts support this clonotype. The V and J genes are TRBV20-1 and TRBJ2-7; D perhaps matches TRBD1 (6 bases). From germline, CDR1 is DFQATT and CDR2 SNEGSKA (reference sequence). With 3 bases removed from V and 0 bases from J, the gap between germline ends came to 15 bases. The CDR3 is 15 amino acids. Here the CDR3 DNA reads TGCAGTGCTAGTGAGGGTGCGGACAGCTCCTACGAGCAGTACTTC. It is translated as CSASEGADSSYEQYF.

Many counts were recorded for this clonotype. The genes are TRBV6-2 or TRBV6-3 and TRBJ2-3, with D possibly TRBD1 on 6 matching bases. Germline V gene lookup returns CDR1 MNHEY and CDR2 SVGEGT. This CDR3 has 16 amino acids. Trimming shortened V by 5 bases and J by 6 bases, and 21 bases separated the two germline ends. DNA of the CDR3: TGTGCCAGCAGTGATCGGGACACTCCTAACGCGGATACGCAGTATTTT. This translates into CASSDRDTPNADTQYF.

In its sample, this clonotype was seen many times. The V and J genes are TRBV20-1 and TRBJ2-5, with D perhaps matching TRBD1 or TRBD2 (6 bases each). Germline lookup yields CDR1 DFQATT and CDR2 SNEGSKA (reference sequence). V gave up 6 bases and J gave up 3 bases, with 14 bases separating them. This CDR3 is built from 13 residues. The CDR3 DNA reads as TGCAGTGCCCGGGGGCAGAGCAAAGAGACCCAGTACTTC. Its translation is CSARGQSKETQYF.

At least ten counts were recorded for this clonotype. The V call is TRBV11-1, the J call TRBJ2-1; the D gene is possibly TRBD2 (6 bases). Germline CDR1 SGHAT, CDR2 FQDESV (reference sequence). Trimming removed 1 base from V and 3 bases from J, with 10 bases in between. The CDR3 is made up of 15 amino acids. CDR3 coding DNA: TGTGCCAGCAGCTTAGTAACGGGGGTCTACAATGAGCAGTTCTTC. It codes for CASSLVTGVYNEQFF.

There are a few counts of this clonotype. V and J are TRBV5-1 and TRBJ2-2; D might be TRBD1 or TRBD2, each matching 6 bases. The germline V and J ends were trimmed by 7 bases and 2 bases, with 18 bases remaining between them. The CDR3 loop spans 16 amino acids. Germline values: CDR1 SGHRS, CDR2 YFSETQ. Written as DNA, the CDR3 is TGCGCCAGCCGTCCGGGGGCGGGACCTAACACCGGGGAGCTGTTTTTT. This sequence encodes CASRPGAGPNTGELFF.

The sample holds many counts of this clonotype. The V gene is TRBV7-2, the J gene TRBJ1-1; 10 bases are a match to TRBD1. Losses at the gene ends were 5 bases for V and 4 bases for J; bases not matched to a gene: 7. There are 15 residues in the CDR3. Germline assignment: CDR1 SGHTA and CDR2 FQGNSA. CDR3 in DNA: TGTGCCAGCAGCACGGGACAGGGGTTGAGCACTGAAGCTTTCTTT. This codes for CASSTGQGLSTEAFF.

Comment on this clonotype: A read error may explain this, as a much larger clone is one base away. The chain recombines TRBV20-1 with TRBJ2-5; no reliable D call. This CDR3 region has 11 residues. Per the germline V gene, CDR1 is DFQATT and CDR2 is SNEGSKA (reference sequence). CDR3 sequence reads: CTATAQETQYF. The CDR3 DNA reads TGCACTGCTACCGCTCAAGAGACCCAGTACTTC.

The sample holds many counts of this clonotype. The V and J genes are TRBV7-9 and TRBJ2-1; D is ambiguous. Per the germline V gene, CDR1 is SEHNR and CDR2 is FQNEAQ (reference sequence). V was shortened by 4 bases and J by 4 bases, with 14 bases between the two germline ends. This CDR3 has 15 residues. In nucleotides, the CDR3 is TGTGCCAGCAGCTCCCGGACCTTCGTTTACAATGAGCAGTTCTTC. Protein sequence: CASSSRTFVYNEQFF.

In its sample, this clonotype was seen a few times. The chain uses TRBV20-1 and TRBJ2-5; TRBD2 might be the D (5 bases). This CDR3 region has 14 residues. The germline CDR1 and CDR2 sequences are DFQATT and SNEGSKA (reference sequence). V lost 6 bases to trimming and J lost 4 bases, with 18 bases between them. The CDR3 nucleotides are TGCAGTGCAACTAGTATTGTGAGCGGAGAGACCCAGTACTTC. It translates to CSATSIVSGETQYF.

This clonotype was picked up many times. The chain employs TRBV5-1 and TRBJ2-6; D might be TRBD2 (5 bases). Trimming stripped 1 base from V and 0 bases from J, with 8 bases between. CDR3 length: 16 residues. CDR1 and CDR2 from the germline V gene are SGHRS and YFSETQ. The chain's CDR3 is CASSLSGSSGANVLTF. Here the CDR3 DNA reads TGCGCCAGCAGCTTGAGTGGGAGCTCTGGGGCCAACGTCCTGACTTTC.

The chain recombines TRBV5-1 with TRBJ2-5; 9 bases are a match to TRBD1. CDR1 SGHRS and CDR2 YFSETQ come from the germline V gene. With V trimmed by 4 bases and J by 4 bases, 5 bases remained unmatched. The CDR3 loop spans 14 amino acids. As DNA, the CDR3 is TGCGCCAGCAGCACGGGACAGGGTACAGAGACCCAGTACTTC. It codes for CASSTGQGTETQYF.

This clonotype has at least ten counts. This chain links TRBV20-1 with TRBJ2-2; the D is unclear. Germline V CDR1 and CDR2: DFQATT, SNEGSKA (reference sequence). The CDR3 has 14 residues. The germline V and J ends were trimmed by 6 bases and 1 base, with 12 bases remaining between them. The CDR3 region is CSAIGSGNTGELFF. Here the CDR3 DNA reads TGCAGTGCGATAGGGTCGGGGAACACCGGGGAGCTGTTTTTT.

To note about this clonotype: The CDR3 end shows no conserved phenylalanine or tryptophan, and so a read error is likely. This chain uses TRBV20-1 with TRBJ2-3; the D call may be TRBD1 or TRBD2 (7 bases each). CDR3 length: 13 amino acids. The germline CDR1 and CDR2 sequences are DFQATT and SNEGSKA (reference sequence). V lost 6 bases, J lost 5 bases, and 15 bases lay in between. CDR3 amino acids: CSAQGEGLDTQYL. The DNA of the CDR3 is TGCAGTGCCCAGGGGGAGGGGTTAGATACGCAGTATTTG.

This clonotype came up many times. The chain has TRBV11-1 and TRBJ2-2; 7 bases match TRBD2. The length of the CDR3 is 18 residues. Germline loops: CDR1 SGHAT, CDR2 FQDESV (reference sequence). Unmatched junction bases numbered 13, after V lost 5 bases and J lost 1 base. The CDR3: CASSDPVGGTKNTGELFF. The CDR3 region has the DNA TGTGCCAGCAGCGATCCCGTGGGTGGGACTAAGAACACCGGGGAGCTGTTTTTT.

In nucleotides, the CDR3 is TGTGCCAGCAGCCAACCTAATAGGGGCGGGAGATTAACTGAGCAGTTCTTC. Translating it yields CASSQPNRGGRLTEQFF. The chain carries TRBV12-3 or TRBV12-4 and TRBJ2-1, with 7 bases aligning to TRBD2. V lost 6 bases and J lost 9; bases outside the gene matches: 20. The CDR3 consists of 17 residues.

This clonotype was seen a few times. The chain recombines TRBV14 with TRBJ2-3; 11 bases match TRBD2. The CDR3 runs to 17 residues. Losses at the gene ends were 0 bases for V and 5 bases for J; bases not matched to a gene: 7. Germline assignment: CDR1 SGHDN and CDR2 FVKESK. CDR3 nucleotide sequence: TGTGCCAGCAGCCAAGATCTAGCGGGAGGCCCGGGAGATACGCAGTATTTT. It translates to CASSQDLAGGPGDTQYF. The full variable domain, with the rest looked up from reference TRBV14 and TRBJ2-3, is EAGVTQFPSHSVIEKGQTVTLRCDPISGHDNLYWYRRVMGKEIKFLLHFVKESKQDESGMPNNRFLAERTGGTYSTLKVQPAELEDSGVYFCASSQDLAGGPGDTQYFGPGTRLTVL.

This clonotype was recorded many times. The rearrangement links TRBV28 to TRBJ2-1; the D is unclear. The CDR3 contains 13 residues. Germline-derived CDR1 and CDR2 are MDHEN and SYDVKM. With 6 bases removed from V and 7 bases from J, the gap between germline ends came to 13 bases. CDR3 residues: CASSYEVSNEQFF. In DNA form, the CDR3 reads TGTGCCAGCAGCTACGAGGTATCGAATGAGCAGTTCTTC.

To note about this clonotype: A clone one base away is much larger, so this may be a read error. The J gene is TRBJ2-2, the V gene TRBV10-3, with D possibly TRBD2 on 5 matching bases. The CDR3 covers 13 residues. Germline lookup yields CDR1 ENHRY and CDR2 SYGVKD. The CDR3 sequence is CAIRSRDTGEPFF. For the CDR3, the DNA is TGTGCCATCAGGTCCAGAGACACCGGGGAGCCGTTTTTT.

This clonotype was seen repeatedly, ten times or more. The chain joins TRBV5-5 to TRBJ2-5, with 8 nucleotides matching TRBD1. Germline loops: CDR1 SGHKS, CDR2 YYEKEE (reference sequence). V was pared by 2 bases and J by 7 bases, with 10 bases of the junction left unmatched. CDR3 size: 15 residues. The CDR3 reads CASSFGQGAWGTQYF. CDR3 bases: TGTGCCAGCAGCTTCGGCCAGGGGGCCTGGGGGACCCAGTACTTC. The complete variable domain, with remaining parts taken from reference TRBV5-5 and TRBJ2-5, reads DAGVTQSPTHLIKTRGQQVTLRCSPISGHKSVSWYQQVLGQGPQFIFQYYEKEERGRGNFPDRFSARQFPNYSSELNVNALLLGDSALYLCASSFGQGAWGTQYFGPGTRLLVL.